Each of the 28 T cell receptor beta chains below was sequenced from the same sample in a study of T cell responses to AZD1222 COVID-19 vaccine. Profiled with immunoSEQ multiplex PCR; TCRdb holds only in-frame clones, not every one. The top ten clones hold 2% to 2.5% of a sample with approximately 150,000 clones, around 93% of them seen once. Sequenced here: peripheral blood, sampled on day 0 of AZD1222 vaccination. These TCRs come from an adult in good health.

The J gene is TRBJ1-4, the V gene TRBV4-3, with TRBD1 matching over 12 bases. The germline V gene encodes CDR1 LGHNA and CDR2 YSLEER. The CDR3 contains 20 residues. The V segment lost 0 bases and the J segment 2 bases; nucleotides outside the gene matches: 10. This CDR3 reads CASSQEGGTGGFGTNEKLFF. The CDR3 bases are TGCGCCAGCAGCCAAGAGGGGGGGACAGGGGGCTTCGGTACTAATGAAAAACTGTTTTTT.

The V and J genes are TRBV5-4 and TRBJ2-3; 11 nucleotides agree with TRBD2. With V trimmed by 4 bases and J by 2 bases, 15 bases remained unmatched. The CDR3 runs to 19 residues. The germline gives CDR1 SGHNT, CDR2 YYREEE (reference sequence). The DNA of the CDR3 is TGTGCCAGCAGCGGATCAGGGAAGGGACTAGCGGAGCCCACAGATACGCAGTATTTT. This gives the protein CASSGSGKGLAEPTDTQYF.

J is TRBJ1-2 and V is TRBV3-1 (or the pseudogene TRBV3-2); perhaps TRBD1 as D (6 bases). The CDR3 has 13 amino acids. CDR1 LGHDT and CDR2 YNNKEL come from the germline V gene (reference sequence). V was shortened by 4 bases and J by 8 bases, with 14 bases between the two germline ends. The CDR3 spells CASSPQGTYGYTF. As DNA, the CDR3 is TGTGCCAGCAGCCCACAGGGCACATACGGCTACACCTTC.

This chain links TRBV19 with TRBJ1-1; TRBD1 aligns across 7 bases. CDR3 length: 15 amino acids. The germline CDR1 and CDR2 sequences are LNHDA and SQIVND (reference sequence). V was pared by 1 base and J by 0 bases, with 2 bases of the junction left unmatched. The CDR3 DNA reads TGTGCCAGTAGTATAGGGGGGACAGTGAACACTGAAGCTTTCTTT. Protein: CASSIGGTVNTEAFF.

The V gene is TRBV5-6, the J gene TRBJ1-4, with no clear D. The CDR3 has 15 residues. From germline, CDR1 is SGHDT and CDR2 YYEEEE. Trimming removed 0 bases from V and 4 bases from J, with 10 bases in between. The CDR3 DNA sequence: TGTGCCAGCAGCTTGGCTCACTCCAGTAATGAAAAACTGTTTTTT. Amino acids: CASSLAHSSNEKLFF.

The chain carries TRBV28 and TRBJ2-4, with 7 bases identical to TRBD2. J lost 4 bases, V lost 7 bases, and 7 bases had no gene match. CDR3 length: 14 residues. Germline values: CDR1 MDHEN, CDR2 SYDVKM. In nucleotides, the CDR3 is TGTGCCAGCACTCTTAGCGGGCTAAAAAACATTCAGTACTTC. Its protein is CASTLSGLKNIQYF.

This clone came up once. The rearrangement uses TRBV6-2 or TRBV6-3 and TRBJ2-7; D is perhaps TRBD2 (6 bases). V gave up 4 bases and J gave up 7 bases, with 14 bases separating them. Germline assignment: CDR1 MNHEY and CDR2 SVGEGT. The CDR3 has 13 amino acids. The CDR3 nucleotides are TGTGCCAGCAGTTCGGGACTGCGGAGGGAGCAGTACTTC. Its translation is CASSSGLRREQYF.

V and J are TRBV9 and TRBJ2-3; 7 positions agree with TRBD1. V lost 3 bases to trimming and J lost 0 bases; unmatched junction nucleotides: 4. This CDR3 has 15 amino acids. CDR1 SGDLS and CDR2 YYNGEE come from the germline V gene. The CDR3 sequence: CASSARGQSTDTQYF. CDR3 coding DNA: TGTGCCAGCAGCGCCCGGGGACAGAGCACAGATACGCAGTATTTT.

This clone was observed once. J is TRBJ1-2 and V is TRBV6-1; maybe TRBD1 (5 bases). Germline CDR1 and CDR2: MNHNS and SASEGT. Trimming stripped 0 bases from V and 6 bases from J, with 8 bases between. The CDR3 sequence is 13 residues long. The CDR3 loop is CASSEAGDDGYTF. CDR3 in DNA: TGTGCCAGCAGTGAAGCAGGGGATGATGGCTACACCTTC.

The rearrangement uses TRBV7-8 and TRBJ2-3; D is possibly TRBD2 (6 bases). The V end was cut by 3 bases, the J end by 0 bases, with 13 bases between. The CDR3 is 16 amino acids. CDR1 is SGHVS and CDR2 is FQNEAQ in the germline V gene. The CDR3 loop is CASSLGLSYSTDTQYF. The CDR3 DNA reads as TGTGCCAGCAGCTTGGGACTTTCTTATAGCACAGATACGCAGTATTTT.

This clone was seen once. The J gene is TRBJ2-5, the V gene TRBV5-1; 11 nucleotides agree with TRBD2. After removal of 6 bases from V and 4 bases from J, the junction contained 5 bases not matched to a gene. The length of the CDR3 is 14 residues. Germline loops: CDR1 SGHRS, CDR2 YFSETQ. This chain's CDR3 is CASTASGGRETQYF. CDR3 bases: TGCGCCAGCACGGCTAGCGGGGGGAGAGAGACCCAGTACTTC.

The chain carries TRBV12-3 or TRBV12-4 and TRBJ2-7; tentatively, D is TRBD1 or TRBD2 (5 bases each). This CDR3 is built from 12 residues. Deletions cut 5 bases from V and 5 bases from J, with 10 bases between. The CDR3 DNA reads TGTGCCAGCAGTAGAGGGGACCACGAGCAGTACTTC. This translates into CASSRGDHEQYF.

V is TRBV28 and J is TRBJ1-5; 9 positions match TRBD1. This CDR3 has 15 amino acids. The germline gives CDR1 MDHEN, CDR2 SYDVKM. V shed 2 bases and J 7 bases; nucleotides not matched to a gene: 6. The CDR3 sequence is CASSLTTGGQQPQHF. The DNA for the CDR3 is TGTGCCAGCAGTTTAACGACAGGGGGTCAGCAGCCCCAGCATTTT.

The rearrangement joins TRBV4-1 to TRBJ2-1; 10 bases are shared with TRBD2. This CDR3 has 16 residues. V dropped 1 base and J dropped 4; count of bases not matched to a gene: 4. Germline CDR1 and CDR2: MGHRA and YSYEKL. The DNA for the CDR3 is TGCGCCAGCAGCCAAGCCAAGGGACTAGCGTACAATGAGCAGTTCTTC. Its translation: CASSQAKGLAYNEQFF.

The rearrangement joins TRBV6-5 to TRBJ2-7; no firm D call. The germline CDR1 and CDR2 sequences are MNHEY and SVGAGI. This CDR3 contains 13 residues. Deletions cut 5 bases from V and 1 base from J, with 9 bases between. CDR3 sequence: CASSKTGSYEQYF. In DNA form, the CDR3 reads TGTGCCAGCAGTAAAACCGGGTCCTACGAGCAGTACTTC.

J is TRBJ1-4 and V is TRBV28; a weak D match, TRBD1 (5 bases). Germline CDR1 is MDHEN and CDR2 is SYDVKM. The CDR3 contains 14 residues. V was clipped by 3 bases and J by 8 bases, with 13 bases between them. As DNA, the CDR3 is TGTGCCAGCAGTTTTTCCGACAGCGGCGAAAAACTGTTTTTT. This codes for CASSFSDSGEKLFF.

This chain joins TRBV15 and TRBJ1-5; perhaps TRBD1 as D (5 bases). The CDR3 has 15 amino acids. V lost 1 base, J lost 4 bases, and 11 bases lay in between. CDR1 and CDR2 (germline): LNHNV, YYDKDF (reference sequence). DNA for the CDR3: TGTGCCACCAGCAGAGGCCAGGAGGGGAATCAGCCCCAGCATTTT. The encoded protein is CATSRGQEGNQPQHF.

J is TRBJ1-2 and V is TRBV28; D perhaps matches TRBD1 (6 bases). The V gene lost 6 bases and the J gene lost 5 bases, with 7 bases spanning the gap. CDR1 MDHEN and CDR2 SYDVKM come from the germline V gene. There are 11 residues in the CDR3. The CDR3 nucleotides read TGTGCCAGCAGCCAGGGGTATGGCTACACCTTC. It translates to CASSQGYGYTF.

The genes are TRBV3-1 (or the pseudogene TRBV3-2) and TRBJ2-3; 10 bases map to TRBD2. Trimming at V came to 0 bases and at J to 2 bases, leaving 5 bases not matched to a gene. Germline V gene lookup returns CDR1 LGHDT and CDR2 YNNKEL (reference sequence). This CDR3 has 17 residues. CDR3 protein: CASSQDQLAGHTDTQYF. The CDR3 DNA reads TGTGCCAGCAGCCAAGATCAACTAGCGGGACACACAGATACGCAGTATTTT.

The chain links TRBV30 to TRBJ2-5; 7 bases align to TRBD2. J lost 4 bases, V lost 6 bases, and 11 bases had no gene match. The CDR3 is 14 amino acids. Germline assignment: CDR1 GTSNPN and CDR2 SVGIG (reference sequence). The CDR3 nucleotides read TGTGCCTGCCTTACTTGGGGGGGAGGAGAGACCCAGTACTTC. Encoded protein: CACLTWGGGETQYF.

The chain joins TRBV19 to TRBJ1-4; D is possibly TRBD1 (6 bases). This CDR3 spans 15 amino acids. Trimming left V 4 bases short and J 6 bases short, with 15 bases between. Germline CDR1 reads LNHDA; CDR2 reads SQIVND (reference sequence). The CDR3 here is CASSRGGRWDEKLFF. CDR3 DNA sequence: TGTGCCAGTAGTAGGGGGGGCAGGTGGGATGAAAAACTGTTTTTT.

This clone was seen once. V gene TRBV9 combines with J gene TRBJ2-1, with 8 bases matching TRBD2. J lost 3 bases, V lost 1 base, and 3 bases had no gene match. CDR3 size: 15 residues. The germline V gene has CDR1 SGDLS and CDR2 YYNGEE. DNA for the CDR3: TGTGCCAGCAGCGTATTACTAGCGGACTACAATGAGCAGTTCTTC. It yields the protein CASSVLLADYNEQFF.

This clone was found a few times. J is TRBJ1-5 and V is TRBV19; D not certain. Germline CDR1 and CDR2: LNHDA and SQIVND (reference sequence). The CDR3 length is 14 residues. Trimming took 1 base from V and 3 from J, leaving 7 bases between them. In DNA form, the CDR3 reads TGTGCCAGTAGTATAGGTCAACACAATCAGCCCCAGCATTTT. Its translation is CASSIGQHNQPQHF.

This clone was found once. The chain links TRBV18 to TRBJ2-7; D is perhaps TRBD2 (6 bases). This CDR3 contains 16 residues. Looked up from germline, CDR1 is KGHSH and CDR2 is LQKENI. V was trimmed by 3 bases and J by 0 bases, leaving 15 bases between them. The DNA for the CDR3 is TGTGCCAGCTCACCCCCACGGGCGGGGAACTCCTACGAGCAGTACTTC. Translation gives CASSPPRAGNSYEQYF.

The genes are TRBV27 and TRBJ1-2; 7 bases agree with TRBD1. Germline CDR1 MNHEY, CDR2 SMNVEV (reference sequence). There are 12 residues in the CDR3. Trimming removed 5 bases from V and 7 bases from J; junction bases left unmatched: 4. The chain's CDR3 is CASSSGTAGYTF. The CDR3, as DNA: TGTGCCAGCAGTAGCGGGACAGCTGGCTACACCTTC.

The rearrangement links TRBV5-1 to TRBJ2-1, with 7 bases fitting TRBD2. This CDR3 has 15 amino acids. V was pared by 0 bases and J by 2 bases, with 2 bases of the junction left unmatched. Germline V gene lookup returns CDR1 SGHRS and CDR2 YFSETQ. The CDR3 sequence: CASSLDGGTYNEQFF. CDR3 coding DNA: TGCGCCAGCAGCTTGGACGGGGGGACCTACAATGAGCAGTTCTTC.

This rearrangement joins TRBV11-2 to TRBJ1-3; 8 nucleotides agree with TRBD1. Per the germline V gene, CDR1 is SGHAT and CDR2 is FQNNGV. J was trimmed by 4 bases and V by 5 bases; bases with no gene match: 13. This CDR3 comprises 17 residues. CDR3 bases: TGTGCCAGCAGCCAGACACCCGGACAGGGACGCGGAAACACCATATATTTT. Its protein product is CASSQTPGQGRGNTIYF.

The chain couples TRBV5-6 to TRBJ2-7; no definite D call. Trimming took 2 bases from V and 10 from J, leaving 10 bases between them. The CDR3 has 11 residues. CDR1 is SGHDT and CDR2 is YYEEEE in the germline V gene. Here the CDR3 reads CASSFSFLQYF. CDR3 nucleotides: TGTGCCAGCAGCTTCTCGTTTCTACAGTACTTC.